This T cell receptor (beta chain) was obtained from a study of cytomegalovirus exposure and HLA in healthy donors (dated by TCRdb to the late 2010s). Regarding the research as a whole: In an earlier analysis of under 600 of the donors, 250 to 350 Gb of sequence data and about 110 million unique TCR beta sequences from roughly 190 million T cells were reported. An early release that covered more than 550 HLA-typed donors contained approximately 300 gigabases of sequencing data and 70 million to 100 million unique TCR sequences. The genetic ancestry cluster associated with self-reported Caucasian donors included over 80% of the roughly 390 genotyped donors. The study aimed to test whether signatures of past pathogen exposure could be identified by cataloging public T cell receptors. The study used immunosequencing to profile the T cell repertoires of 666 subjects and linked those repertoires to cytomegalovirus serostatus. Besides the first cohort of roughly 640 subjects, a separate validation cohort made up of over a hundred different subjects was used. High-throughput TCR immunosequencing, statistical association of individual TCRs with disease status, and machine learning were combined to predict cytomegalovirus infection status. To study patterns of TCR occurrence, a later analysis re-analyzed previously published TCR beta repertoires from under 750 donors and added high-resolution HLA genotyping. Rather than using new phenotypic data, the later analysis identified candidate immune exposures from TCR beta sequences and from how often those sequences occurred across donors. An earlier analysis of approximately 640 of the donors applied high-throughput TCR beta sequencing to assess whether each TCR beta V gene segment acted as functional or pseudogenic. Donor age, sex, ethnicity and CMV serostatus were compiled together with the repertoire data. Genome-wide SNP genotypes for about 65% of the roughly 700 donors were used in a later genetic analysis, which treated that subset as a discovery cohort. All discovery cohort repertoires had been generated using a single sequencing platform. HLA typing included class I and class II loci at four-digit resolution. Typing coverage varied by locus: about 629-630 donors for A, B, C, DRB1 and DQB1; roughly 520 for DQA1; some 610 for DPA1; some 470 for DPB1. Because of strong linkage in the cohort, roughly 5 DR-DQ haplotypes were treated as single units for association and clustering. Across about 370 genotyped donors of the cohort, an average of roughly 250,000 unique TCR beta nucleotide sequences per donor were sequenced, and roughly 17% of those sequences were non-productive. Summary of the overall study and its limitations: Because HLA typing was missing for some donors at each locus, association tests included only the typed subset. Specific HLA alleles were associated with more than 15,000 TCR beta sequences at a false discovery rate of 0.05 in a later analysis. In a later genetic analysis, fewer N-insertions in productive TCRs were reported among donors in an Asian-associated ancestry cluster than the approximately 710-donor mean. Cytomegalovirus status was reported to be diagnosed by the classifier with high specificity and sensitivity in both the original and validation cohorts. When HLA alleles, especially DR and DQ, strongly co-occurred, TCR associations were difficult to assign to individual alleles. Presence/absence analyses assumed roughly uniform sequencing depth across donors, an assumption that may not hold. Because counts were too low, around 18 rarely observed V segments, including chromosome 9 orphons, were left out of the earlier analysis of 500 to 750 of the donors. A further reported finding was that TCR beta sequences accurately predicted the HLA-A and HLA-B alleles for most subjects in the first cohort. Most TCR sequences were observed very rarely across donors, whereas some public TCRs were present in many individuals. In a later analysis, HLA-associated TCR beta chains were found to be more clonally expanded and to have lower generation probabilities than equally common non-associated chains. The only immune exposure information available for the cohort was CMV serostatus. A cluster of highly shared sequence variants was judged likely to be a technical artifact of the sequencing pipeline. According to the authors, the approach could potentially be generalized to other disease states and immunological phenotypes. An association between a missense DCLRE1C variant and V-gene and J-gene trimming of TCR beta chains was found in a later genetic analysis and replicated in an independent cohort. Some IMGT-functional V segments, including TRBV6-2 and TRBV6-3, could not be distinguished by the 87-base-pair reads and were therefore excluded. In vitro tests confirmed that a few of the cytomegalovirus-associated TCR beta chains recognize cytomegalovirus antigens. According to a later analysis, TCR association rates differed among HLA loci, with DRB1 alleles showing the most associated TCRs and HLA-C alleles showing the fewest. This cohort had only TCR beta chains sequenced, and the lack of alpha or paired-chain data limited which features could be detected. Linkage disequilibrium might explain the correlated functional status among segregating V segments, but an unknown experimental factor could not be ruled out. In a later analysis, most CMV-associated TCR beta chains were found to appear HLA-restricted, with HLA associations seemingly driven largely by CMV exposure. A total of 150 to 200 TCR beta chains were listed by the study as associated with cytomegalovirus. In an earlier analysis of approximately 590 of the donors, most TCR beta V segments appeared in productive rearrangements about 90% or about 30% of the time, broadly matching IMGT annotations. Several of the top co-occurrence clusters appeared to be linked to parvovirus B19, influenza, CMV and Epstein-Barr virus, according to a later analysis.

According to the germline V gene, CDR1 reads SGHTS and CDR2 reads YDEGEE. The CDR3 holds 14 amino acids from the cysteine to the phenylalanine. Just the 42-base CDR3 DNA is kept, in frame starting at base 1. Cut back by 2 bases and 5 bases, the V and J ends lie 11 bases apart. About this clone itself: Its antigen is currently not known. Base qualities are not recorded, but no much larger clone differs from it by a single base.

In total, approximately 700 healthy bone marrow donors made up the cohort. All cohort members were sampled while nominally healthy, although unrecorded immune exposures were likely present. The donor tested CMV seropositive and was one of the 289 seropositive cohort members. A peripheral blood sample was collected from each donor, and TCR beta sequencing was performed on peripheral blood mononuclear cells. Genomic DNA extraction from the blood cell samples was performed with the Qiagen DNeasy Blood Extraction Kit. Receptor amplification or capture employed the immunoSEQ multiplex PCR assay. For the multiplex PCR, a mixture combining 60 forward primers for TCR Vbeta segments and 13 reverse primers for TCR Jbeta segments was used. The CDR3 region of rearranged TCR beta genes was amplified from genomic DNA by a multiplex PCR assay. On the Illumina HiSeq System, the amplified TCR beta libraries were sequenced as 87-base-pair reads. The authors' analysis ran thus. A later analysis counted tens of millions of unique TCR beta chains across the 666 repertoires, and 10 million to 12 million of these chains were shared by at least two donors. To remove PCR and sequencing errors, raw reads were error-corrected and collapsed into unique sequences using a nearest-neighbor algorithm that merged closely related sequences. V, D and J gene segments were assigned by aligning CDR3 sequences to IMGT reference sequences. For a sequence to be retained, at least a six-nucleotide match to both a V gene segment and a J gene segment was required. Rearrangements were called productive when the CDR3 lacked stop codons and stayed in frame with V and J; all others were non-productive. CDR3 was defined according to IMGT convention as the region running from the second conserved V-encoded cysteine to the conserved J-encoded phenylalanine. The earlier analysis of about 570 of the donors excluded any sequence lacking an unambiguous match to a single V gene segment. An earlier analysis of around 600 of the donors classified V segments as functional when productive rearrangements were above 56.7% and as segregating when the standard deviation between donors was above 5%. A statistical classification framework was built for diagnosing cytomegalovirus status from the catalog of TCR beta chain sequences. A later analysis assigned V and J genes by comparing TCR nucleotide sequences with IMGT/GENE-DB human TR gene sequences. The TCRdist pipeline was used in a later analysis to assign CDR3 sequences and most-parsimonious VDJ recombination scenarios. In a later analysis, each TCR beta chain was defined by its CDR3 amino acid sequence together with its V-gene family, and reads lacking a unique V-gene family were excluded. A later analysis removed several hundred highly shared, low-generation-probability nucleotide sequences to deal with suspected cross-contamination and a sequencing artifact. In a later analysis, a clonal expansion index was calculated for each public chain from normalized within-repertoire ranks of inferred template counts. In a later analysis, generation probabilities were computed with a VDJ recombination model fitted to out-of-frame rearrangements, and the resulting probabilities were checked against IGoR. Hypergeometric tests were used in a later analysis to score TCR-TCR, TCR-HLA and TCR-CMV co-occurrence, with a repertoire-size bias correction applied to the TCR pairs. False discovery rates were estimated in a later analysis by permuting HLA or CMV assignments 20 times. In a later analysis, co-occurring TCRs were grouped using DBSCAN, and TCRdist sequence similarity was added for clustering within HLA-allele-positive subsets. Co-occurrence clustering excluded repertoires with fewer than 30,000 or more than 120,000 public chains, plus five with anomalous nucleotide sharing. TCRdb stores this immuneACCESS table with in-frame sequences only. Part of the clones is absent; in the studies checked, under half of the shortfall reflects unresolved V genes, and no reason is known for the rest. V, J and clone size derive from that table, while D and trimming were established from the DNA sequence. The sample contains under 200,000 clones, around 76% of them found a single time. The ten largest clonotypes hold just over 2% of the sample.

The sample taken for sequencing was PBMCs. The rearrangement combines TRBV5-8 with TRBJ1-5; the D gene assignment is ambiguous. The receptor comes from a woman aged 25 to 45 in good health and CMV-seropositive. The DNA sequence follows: TGTGCCAGCAGCTTTGCCAGGCTTCATCAGCCCCAGCATTTT. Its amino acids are CASSFARLHQPQHF.